Listed below are T cell receptor beta chains from one sample, sequenced in a study of cytomegalovirus exposure and HLA in healthy donors. TCRdb's table, derived via immunoSEQ multiplex PCR, lists solely in-frame clones and lacks some. Here the sample spans roughly 240,000 clones, around nine tenths being singletons. Specimen: PBMCs. These receptors were taken from a man between 18 and 29 years old in good health and CMV-seronegative. Each CDR3 is given with its conserved first and last residue. The order of the fields is CDR3 DNA, CDR3 protein, clone size, D gene, V gene, J gene. The D gene is left open where the match is weak. The listing skips clone size in some rows; elsewhere it reads once, few, many or a size class.

DNA: TGTGCCAGCAGCTTAGGGGTGGCTAGCTCTGGAAACACCATATATTTT; CDR3: CASSLGVASSGNTIYF; size: once; D: -; V: TRBV7-9; J: TRBJ1-3
DNA: TGCGCCAGCAGCTTAGGTGCAGGGAGCACAGATACGCAGTATTTT; CDR3: CASSLGAGSTDTQYF; size: -; D: -; V: TRBV5-1; J: TRBJ2-3
DNA: TGTGCCAGCAGTACAGGGGTCGAGCAGTACTTC; CDR3: CASSTGVEQYF; size: -; D: TRBD1; V: TRBV6-6; J: TRBJ2-7
DNA: TGCGCCAGCAGCTTCCGGGCTAGCGGCACAGATACGCAGTATTTT; CDR3: CASSFRASGTDTQYF; size: -; D: -; V: TRBV5-1; J: TRBJ2-3
DNA: TGTGCCAGCAGCTCCGCGGGTGAGGGGGACTATGGCTACACCTTC; CDR3: CASSSAGEGDYGYTF; size: -; D: -; V: TRBV7-9; J: TRBJ1-2
DNA: TGCGCCAGCAGCCTGGGACAGGTCGGAAACACCATATATTTT; CDR3: CASSLGQVGNTIYF; size: -; D: TRBD1; V: TRBV5-1; J: TRBJ1-3
DNA: TGTGCCAGCAGCTTAATTGCGGGAGGTAGCACCGGGGAGCTGTTTTTT; CDR3: CASSLIAGGSTGELFF; size: -; D: TRBD2; V: TRBV7-3; J: TRBJ2-2
DNA: TGTGCCAGCAGCCTAGTGGGGGGACAGGGTAACACTGAAGCTTTCTTT; CDR3: CASSLVGGQGNTEAFF; size: once; D: TRBD1; V: TRBV11-2; J: TRBJ1-1
DNA: TGTGCCAGCAGCCTAATAGAAGCTTTCTTT; CDR3: CASSLIEAFF; size: -; D: -; V: TRBV14; J: TRBJ1-1
DNA: TGTGCCTGGACTAGCGGACACTACAATGAGCAGTTCTTC; CDR3: CAWTSGHYNEQFF; size: -; D: TRBD2; V: TRBV30; J: TRBJ2-1
DNA: TGTGCCAGCAGCGTTCGAGGGGACAGGGGAGGAAACACCATATATTTT; CDR3: CASSVRGDRGGNTIYF; size: -; D: TRBD1; V: TRBV9; J: TRBJ1-3
DNA: TGTGCCAGCAGACAGACAGTCTCCCTTTCCGAGCAGTACTTC; CDR3: CASRQTVSLSEQYF; size: -; D: -; V: TRBV6-5; J: TRBJ2-7
DNA: TGTGCCAGCAGTGAATTTGCGCCTACGAGCTCCTACAATGAGCAGTTCTTC; CDR3: CASSEFAPTSSYNEQFF; size: once; D: -; V: TRBV6-1; J: TRBJ2-1
DNA: TGCGCCAGCAGCCAGATACGAGGGGAAAAACTGTTTTTT; CDR3: CASSQIRGEKLFF; size: once; D: -; V: TRBV4-3; J: TRBJ1-4
DNA: TGTGCCAGCGGGGCAATGAACACTGAAGCTTTCTTT; CDR3: CASGAMNTEAFF; size: -; D: -; V: TRBV6-1; J: TRBJ1-1
DNA: TGCGCCAGCAGTTCTCCCCGTTATCGGACTAGCGGGGGGTCCTACAATGAGCAGTTCTTC; CDR3: CASSSPRYRTSGGSYNEQFF; size: -; D: TRBD2; V: TRBV10-2; J: TRBJ2-1
DNA: TGCGCCAGCAGCCCTAGCGGGGGGTACAATGAGCAGTTCTTC; CDR3: CASSPSGGYNEQFF; size: -; D: TRBD2; V: TRBV5-1; J: TRBJ2-1
DNA: TGTGCCAGCAGCCTTGACAGCCTCTACGAGCAGTACTTC; CDR3: CASSLDSLYEQYF; size: -; D: -; V: TRBV7-6; J: TRBJ2-7
DNA: TGCGCCAGCAGAAATGACAGGGTAGTGAACACTGAAGCTTTCTTT; CDR3: CASRNDRVVNTEAFF; size: -; D: TRBD1; V: TRBV5-1; J: TRBJ1-1
DNA: TGTGCCTGGAGTGTCGGGACAGAAAATTCACCCCTCCACTTT; CDR3: CAWSVGTENSPLHF; size: few; D: TRBD1; V: TRBV30; J: TRBJ1-6
DNA: TGTGCCAGCAGCTTAGTAACGGGTTCCTATGGCTACACCTTC; CDR3: CASSLVTGSYGYTF; size: -; D: -; V: TRBV7-9; J: TRBJ1-2
DNA: TGTGCCAGCAGCTTCCCTCGGGGGGGCCTCTCCGAGCCCCAGCATTTT; CDR3: CASSFPRGGLSEPQHF; size: -; D: -; V: TRBV7-2; J: TRBJ1-5
DNA: TGTGCCAGCAGGGGGCCGGTAAAGAATGAGCAGTTCTTC; CDR3: CASRGPVKNEQFF; size: few; D: -; V: TRBV27; J: TRBJ2-1
DNA: TGTGCCAGCAGCTCCCGACAGGGCCAAGAGACCCAGTACTTC; CDR3: CASSSRQGQETQYF; size: -; D: TRBD1; V: TRBV7-6; J: TRBJ2-5
DNA: TGTGCCAGCAGCTTACAGGGTTACAATGAGCAGTTCTTC; CDR3: CASSLQGYNEQFF; size: -; D: -; V: TRBV7-2; J: TRBJ2-1
DNA: TGCGCCAGCAGCTTGGATCTCTACGAGCAGTACTTC; CDR3: CASSLDLYEQYF; size: once; D: -; V: TRBV5-1; J: TRBJ2-7
DNA: TGTGCCAGTAGCGACCTTCCCCTAGGGGGGGATGGCTACACCTTC; CDR3: CASSDLPLGGDGYTF; size: -; D: -; V: TRBV19; J: TRBJ1-2
DNA: TGTGCTAGCAGCTTACTCGTGGGCCAGCCCCAGCATTTT; CDR3: CASSLLVGQPQHF; size: few; D: -; V: TRBV7-7; J: TRBJ1-5
DNA: TGTGCCAGCAGTTCCCCTGGGCAGGGGATCGGTACGCAGTATTTT; CDR3: CASSSPGQGIGTQYF; size: once; D: -; V: TRBV6-6; J: TRBJ2-3
DNA: TGTGCCAGCATTTTAGCGGGGGTCAGAACGAATGAGCAGTTCTTC; CDR3: CASILAGVRTNEQFF; size: once; D: TRBD2; V: TRBV28; J: TRBJ2-1
DNA: TGTGCCAGCAGCCCCCCCCCGGGGTCTGGAAACACCATATATTTT; CDR3: CASSPPPGSGNTIYF; size: -; D: -; V: TRBV5-4; J: TRBJ1-3
DNA: TGTGCCAGCTCAGTTACAGGGGCCAATTCACCCCTCCACTTT; CDR3: CASSVTGANSPLHF; size: -; D: TRBD1; V: TRBV18; J: TRBJ1-6